These T cell receptor beta chains were read from a single sample in a study of tumor-infiltrating lymphocytes in primary liver carcinoma. TCRdb re-analysed the multiplex PCR reads in MiXCR, keeping a single row per CDR3 protein. This sample has 310,000 or so distinct CDR3 sequences, with around three fifths found just once. What was sequenced was peripheral blood. The receptor set was obtained from a woman under 40 with primary liver carcinoma and hepatitis B virus infection. The CDR3 runs from the conserved cysteine through the conserved F or W. A D gene is named only where the DNA matches it firmly. Not all rows give a size; the values are once, few, many and, for expanded clones, a class.

d_gene: TRBD1; v_gene: TRBV6-1; abundance: -; CDR3aa: CASRVQGYTAAFF
d_gene: -; v_gene: TRBV5-5; abundance: -; CDR3aa: CASSLEWGAAQHF
d_gene: TRBD2; v_gene: TRBV30; abundance: -; CDR3aa: CAWSLGLAGVTDTQYF
d_gene: -; v_gene: TRBV5-5; abundance: -; CDR3aa: CATSLLGESNQPQHF
d_gene: -; v_gene: TRBV6-5; abundance: many; CDR3aa: CASSSPGRSSYEQYF
d_gene: -; v_gene: TRBV30; abundance: -; CDR3aa: CAWSEQRDQPQHF
d_gene: -; v_gene: TRBV30; abundance: -; CDR3aa: CAWSLGSYAVTGELFF
d_gene: -; v_gene: TRBV6-6; abundance: -; CDR3aa: CASSGGMGNQPQHF
d_gene: -; v_gene: TRBV6-2/TRBV6-3; abundance: few; CDR3aa: CATGRTDTQYF
d_gene: TRBD2; v_gene: TRBV4-3; abundance: -; CDR3aa: CASSDSSGSETRYF
d_gene: TRBD2; v_gene: TRBV19; abundance: -; CDR3aa: CASSSGLAGGNNEQFF
d_gene: -; v_gene: TRBV6-6; abundance: once; CDR3aa: CASSYQGQNYNEQFF
d_gene: TRBD1; v_gene: TRBV11-2; abundance: many; CDR3aa: CASSLADRVNTIYF
d_gene: -; v_gene: TRBV21-1; abundance: -; CDR3aa: CASSPSDREGYNEQFF
d_gene: -; v_gene: TRBV6-5; abundance: -; CDR3aa: CATRDYSYEQYF
d_gene: -; v_gene: TRBV4-2; abundance: -; CDR3aa: CASSQESGANTEAFF
d_gene: -; v_gene: TRBV12-3/TRBV12-4; abundance: few; CDR3aa: CTSRGTGGSYEQYF
d_gene: -; v_gene: TRBV29-1; abundance: many; CDR3aa: CSLEVRNHNEQFF
d_gene: -; v_gene: TRBV6-2/TRBV6-3; abundance: many; CDR3aa: CASSHKRGAEAFF
d_gene: -; v_gene: TRBV6-6; abundance: -; CDR3aa: CASSPREGDCGYTF
d_gene: TRBD2; v_gene: TRBV14; abundance: -; CDR3aa: CASSQEFPSLSGPISFYNEQFF
d_gene: -; v_gene: TRBV6-2/TRBV6-3; abundance: -; CDR3aa: CASSREGTGEPFF
d_gene: TRBD2; v_gene: TRBV11-3; abundance: -; CDR3aa: CASSPPLGLAGNNELFF
d_gene: -; v_gene: TRBV10-3; abundance: -; CDR3aa: CAISKGTTMNTEAFF
d_gene: -; v_gene: TRBV4-1; abundance: many; CDR3aa: CASSWQHNEQFF
d_gene: -; v_gene: TRBV6-1; abundance: -; CDR3aa: CATTLLGFGYEQYF
d_gene: TRBD1; v_gene: TRBV4-2; abundance: few; CDR3aa: CASLDRNYGYTF
d_gene: -; v_gene: TRBV4-3; abundance: -; CDR3aa: CASSQNFPGSYELYF
d_gene: -; v_gene: TRBV6-1; abundance: few; CDR3aa: CASSEDGFGWNQPQHF
d_gene: TRBD1; v_gene: TRBV28; abundance: -; CDR3aa: CTSSPAGGRSDTQYF
d_gene: TRBD2; v_gene: TRBV11-2; abundance: -; CDR3aa: CASSQTSGRAGEQHF
d_gene: -; v_gene: TRBV29-1; abundance: many; CDR3aa: CSVILFSGTMTEAFF
d_gene: TRBD2; v_gene: TRBV4-1; abundance: few; CDR3aa: CASIRTSANYEQYF
d_gene: TRBD1; v_gene: TRBV7-2; abundance: once; CDR3aa: CASSLDQGAFDEQFF
d_gene: TRBD1; v_gene: TRBV6-6; abundance: -; CDR3aa: CVSSWDRGSNTEAFF
d_gene: -; v_gene: TRBV5-8; abundance: -; CDR3aa: CASSPQGGWLETQYF
d_gene: -; v_gene: TRBV6-1; abundance: many; CDR3aa: CASSEWGRKNIQYF
d_gene: TRBD2; v_gene: TRBV11-1; abundance: -; CDR3aa: CASSFVGGPEETQYF
d_gene: -; v_gene: TRBV7-8; abundance: -; CDR3aa: CASSLQGLDFSGANVLTF
d_gene: -; v_gene: TRBV6-5; abundance: many; CDR3aa: CASSEGFSGYGYTF
d_gene: -; v_gene: TRBV29-1; abundance: -; CDR3aa: CSVARTLSYQQYF
d_gene: -; v_gene: TRBV12-3/TRBV12-4; abundance: many; CDR3aa: CASNLSGDTQYF
d_gene: TRBD1; v_gene: TRBV7-8; abundance: few; CDR3aa: CASSTNRGRQETQYF
d_gene: -; v_gene: TRBV29-1; abundance: many; CDR3aa: CTTRLRSETQYF
d_gene: -; v_gene: TRBV6-2/TRBV6-3; abundance: many; CDR3aa: CASSYSWGANTGELFF
d_gene: -; v_gene: TRBV5-5; abundance: few; CDR3aa: CASSSWVEGSPLHF
d_gene: TRBD1; v_gene: TRBV5-1; abundance: once; CDR3aa: CASSLATGGPRETHYF
d_gene: TRBD2; v_gene: TRBV30; abundance: -; CDR3aa: CACGLAGGPSTGTQYF
d_gene: -; v_gene: TRBV5-1; abundance: -; CDR3aa: CASSLASGMLTEAFF
d_gene: -; v_gene: TRBV12-3/TRBV12-4; abundance: -; CDR3aa: CASRRRRGNTEAFF
d_gene: -; v_gene: TRBV12-3/TRBV12-4; abundance: once; CDR3aa: CASNFGGTDNDQFF